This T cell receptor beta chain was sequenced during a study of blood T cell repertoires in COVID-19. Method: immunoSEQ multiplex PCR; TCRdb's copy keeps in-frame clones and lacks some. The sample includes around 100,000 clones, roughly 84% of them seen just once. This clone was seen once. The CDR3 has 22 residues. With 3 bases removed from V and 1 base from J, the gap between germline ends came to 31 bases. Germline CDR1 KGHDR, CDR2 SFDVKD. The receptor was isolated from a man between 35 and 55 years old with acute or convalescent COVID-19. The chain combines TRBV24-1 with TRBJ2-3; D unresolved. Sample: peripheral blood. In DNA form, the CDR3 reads TGTGCCACCAGTGATCCCCCCCTAGGATCCTTCCAACCAGCGTTCGGCACAGATACGCAGTATTTT. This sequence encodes CATSDPPLGSFQPAFGTDTQYF.